The 24 T cell receptor beta chains below were found in one sample sequenced in a study of CD8+CD57+ T cells in acquired aplastic anemia. TCR beta VDJ and CDR3 were profiled, and genomic DNA was the template. TCRdb used MiXCR to reprocess the reads, holding one entry per CDR3 protein. Of hundreds of thousands of distinct CDR3 sequences listed, about two thirds are singletons. Sequencing input: sorted CD4+, CD8+, or CD8+CD57+ T cells (not recorded which) from PBMCs. The source of these receptors is a human donor in good health, serving as a control.

This sequence joins TRBV29-1 and TRBJ1-1; D remains ambiguous. V lost 4 bases and J 0 bases, leaving 9 bases between the germline ends. The CDR3 length is 13 residues. Looked up from germline, CDR1 is SQVTM and CDR2 is ANQGSEA. The CDR3 bases are TGCAGCGTTGCAGGTAGAATGAACACTGAAGCTTTCTTT. The encoded protein is CSVAGRMNTEAFF.

CDR3 sequence reads: CASSRQKTDALLHF. The CDR3 DNA is TGTGCCAGCAGCCGACAAAAAACGGATGCTCTCCTCCACTTT. V is TRBV7-7 and J is TRBJ1-6; D ambiguous. The CDR3 runs to 14 residues. V gave up 5 bases and J gave up 15 bases, with 20 bases separating them. CDR1 is SSHAT, CDR2 FNYEAQ, per germline (reference sequence).

The chain is built from TRBV2 and TRBJ2-3, with 7 positions matching TRBD2. Germline-derived CDR1 and CDR2 are SNHLY and FYNNEI. This CDR3 is 16 amino acids long. Germline trimming cut 3 bases from V and 10 bases from J; bases unmatched to any gene: 16. The CDR3 DNA reads TGTGCCAGCAGTGACCTTCCAAGCGGGGTGGGCGATTCGCAGTATTTT. Translating gives CASSDLPSGVGDSQYF.

This clonotype occurred many times. The genes are TRBV20-1 and TRBJ2-7; 10 positions agree with TRBD1. Germline V gene sequence: CDR1 DFQATT, CDR2 SNEGSKA (reference sequence). J was trimmed by 6 bases and V by 1 base; bases with no gene match: 6. CDR3 length: 14 amino acids. DNA for the CDR3: TGCAGTGCTAGAGCGCCCGACAGGGGGCGCGAGCAGTACTTC. Translating gives CSARAPDRGREQYF.

This clonotype was seen repeatedly, ten times or more. The CDR3 sequence is CASRLTGTGENTIYF. In DNA, the CDR3 is TGTGCCAGCAGACTCACCGGGACAGGGGAGAACACCATATATTTT. The rearrangement links TRBV6-5 to TRBJ1-3, with 10 bases identical to TRBD1. Germline assignment: CDR1 MNHEY and CDR2 SVGAGI. The CDR3 has 15 residues. Trimming removed 6 bases from V and 7 bases from J; junction bases left unmatched: 9.

The chain carries TRBV10-3 and TRBJ2-3; D is unclear. The end of the DNA aligns better with TRBJ2-7, so the J call may be wrong. Germline assignment: CDR1 ENHRY and CDR2 SYGVKD. The CDR3 is 13 amino acids. The CDR3 DNA follows: TGTGCCATCAGTAAGGCAACCGAGGACGCGCAGTACTTC. This encodes CAISKATEDAQYF.

This clonotype was seen only once. The final CDR3 position lacks the conserved phenylalanine or tryptophan, pointing to a likely read error. Because the CDR3's place on the DNA is in doubt, the DNA is left out and the CDR3 is given as listed by TCRdb. This chain connects TRBV7-2 to TRBJ1-6; the table assigns TRBD1, which was not confirmed against the DNA. CDR1 and CDR2 (germline): SGHTA, FQGNSA. The CDR3 has 13 amino acids, counting both end residues. The CDR3 loop reads CASSRDRGLSYEQ.

This clonotype was counted ten times or more. This chain links TRBV3-1 with TRBJ2-7, with D perhaps matching TRBD2 (5 bases). In germline, CDR1 is LGHDT, CDR2 YNNKEL (reference sequence). Deletions cut 5 bases from V and 6 bases from J, with 14 bases between. The CDR3 is 13 amino acids. The CDR3 sequence: CASSSPGWGEQYF. DNA for the CDR3: TGTGCCAGCAGCTCCCCGGGATGGGGCGAGCAGTACTTC.

In this sample, this clonotype turned up many times. The chain couples TRBV7-2 to TRBJ1-4, with 9 bases lining up with TRBD1. The CDR3 covers 15 residues. The V gene end was trimmed by 4 bases and the J gene end by 7 bases; junction bases not matched to a gene: 7. The germline V gene encodes CDR1 SGHTA and CDR2 FQGNSA. The CDR3 nucleotides are TGTGCCAGCAGCTCTTCCGGGACAGGGTTTGAAAAACTGTTTTTT. It codes for CASSSSGTGFEKLFF.

The V and J genes are TRBV7-2 and TRBJ2-3; a possible D gene is TRBD2 (5 bases). CDR3 size: 14 residues. Trimming removed 5 bases from V and 7 bases from J, with 16 bases in between. CDR1 and CDR2 from the germline V gene are SGHTA and FQGNSA. CDR3: CASSVSLTGNTQYF. CDR3 sequence (DNA): TGTGCCAGCAGCGTGAGTTTAACGGGAAATACGCAGTATTTT.

This chain links TRBV7-3 with TRBJ2-6, with D possibly TRBD2 on 5 matching bases. There are 16 residues in the CDR3. Germline-derived CDR1 and CDR2 are SGHTA and FQGTGA. V lost 4 bases and J 0 bases, leaving 10 bases between the germline ends. The CDR3 here is CASSSGRDSGANVLTF. The CDR3 DNA is TGTGCCAGCAGCTCAGGACGGGACTCTGGGGCCAACGTCCTGACTTTC.

The chain recombines TRBV7-3 with TRBJ1-5; TRBD1 is a possible D gene (6 bases). The CDR3 runs to 14 residues. Germline V CDR1 and CDR2: SGHTA, FQGTGA. V was pared by 6 bases and J by 2 bases, with 11 bases between. This CDR3 is CASRRGVGNQPQHF. The DNA of the CDR3 is TGTGCCAGCAGGAGGGGGGTGGGCAATCAGCCCCAGCATTTT.

On this clonotype itself: No conserved phenylalanine or tryptophan ends this CDR3, so it is likely a read error. It is unclear where the CDR3 begins or ends on the DNA, so no DNA is shown, and the CDR3 is as TCRdb lists it. The V and J genes are TRBV19 and TRBJ1-2. CDR1 is LNHDA, CDR2 SQIVND, per germline (reference sequence). The CDR3 sequence runs 15 residues, both termini included. CDR3: CASSISETHEYVYTP.

The rearrangement links TRBV7-2 to TRBJ2-7; D is uncertain. The length of the CDR3 is 13 residues. The germline V gene encodes CDR1 SGHTA and CDR2 FQGNSA. Trimming stripped 5 bases from V and 13 bases from J, with 21 bases between. Written as DNA, the CDR3 is TGTGCCAGCAGCCTTCGTGGGTACGACAATCACTACTTC. Its protein product is CASSLRGYDNHYF.

This clonotype has ten or more counts. The chain uses TRBV15 and TRBJ1-5; the D is unclear. V dropped 4 bases and J dropped 4 bases, with 8 bases sitting between them. The CDR3 runs to 13 residues. Germline CDR1 is LNHNV and CDR2 is YYDKDF (reference sequence). For the CDR3, the DNA is TGTGCCACCAGCACACAACAGAATCAGCCCCAGCATTTT. This encodes CATSTQQNQPQHF.

This clonotype was counted many times. CDR3 amino acids: CSARGLAETNEKLFF. The CDR3 bases are TGCAGTGCCAGGGGACTAGCGGAAACTAATGAAAAACTGTTTTTT. The V call is TRBV20-1, the J call TRBJ1-4, with D possibly TRBD1 on 6 matching bases. The CDR3 has 15 amino acids. Trimming shortened V by 6 bases and J by 1 base, and 15 bases separated the two germline ends. Germline assignment: CDR1 DFQATT and CDR2 SNEGSKA (reference sequence).

As regards this clonotype: One end of the junction does not line up with germline, which may come from a read error. The chain combines TRBV19 with TRBJ1-4; D is possibly TRBD1 (6 bases). Germline CDR1 and CDR2: LNHDA and SQIVND (reference sequence). The CDR3 runs 14 residues. The CDR3 DNA follows: TGTGCCATCAGTCTACAGGGCCCGAACACAGAAGCGTTCTTT. Translated: CAISLQGPNTEAFF.

For this clonotype: Relative to the germline gene, one junction end is altered; a read error may explain this. The V gene is TRBV11-1, the J gene TRBJ2-5; 11 nucleotides align to TRBD2. The CDR3 has 16 amino acids. CDR1 and CDR2 (germline): SGHAT, FQDESV (reference sequence). The CDR3 spells CASSLEGLAGGEIQYF. CDR3 coding DNA: TGTGCCAGCAGCTTAGAAGGACTAGCGGGCGGCGAGATCCAGTACTTC.

In regard to this clonotype: The CDR3 does not end in the conserved phenylalanine or tryptophan, so this is likely a read error. The DNA is omitted, as the CDR3 cannot be located on it reliably, and the CDR3 follows TCRdb's listing. The J gene is TRBJ1-4, the V gene TRBV9; TRBD1, as called in the table, went unchecked against the DNA. Per the germline V gene, CDR1 is SGDLS and CDR2 is YYNGEE. The CDR3 has 13 amino acids, counting both end residues. The CDR3 spells CASSLDWAGTETL.

This clonotype is a singleton in its sample. The CDR3 spells CASSYSDEQVTYSNQPQHF. The CDR3 bases are TGTGCCAGCAGTTACTCCGACGAGCAGGTGACATATAGCAATCAGCCCCAGCATTTT. The rearrangement links TRBV6-2 or TRBV6-3 to TRBJ1-5; no reliable D call. The CDR3 has 19 residues. CDR1 and CDR2 (germline): MNHEY, SVGEGT. Trimming stripped 0 bases from V and 0 bases from J, with 18 bases between.

The rearrangement links TRBV7-2 to TRBJ2-7; perhaps D is TRBD1 or TRBD2 (5 bases each). This CDR3 has 16 residues. V was pared by 8 bases and J by 10 bases, with 30 bases between. CDR1 is SGHTA, CDR2 FQGNSA, per germline. The CDR3: CASGDGGYGYTFGQYF. The CDR3 DNA reads TGTGCCAGCGGGGACGGTGGATATGGCTACACATTCGGTCAGTACTTC.

On this clonotype itself: At one end, the junction sequence differs from germline, possibly due to a read error. The V gene is TRBV20-1, the J gene TRBJ1-6; no clear D gene. CDR3 length equals 11 residues. CDR1 and CDR2 (germline): DFQATT, SNEGSKA (reference sequence). The CDR3 spells CSASRAGSPDF. DNA for the CDR3: TGCAGTGCTAGCCGGGCGGGGTCCCCCGACTTT.

As to this clonotype: The DNA is left out, because the CDR3 cannot be placed on it with certainty; the CDR3 is given as TCRdb lists it. The chain couples TRBV7-3 to TRBJ1-6. From germline, CDR1 is SGHTA and CDR2 FQGTGA. A total of 14 residues make up the CDR3, ends included. CDR3 sequence reads: CASRMPPTEAFFGF.

This chain links TRBV20-1 with TRBJ2-1; D is unclear. CDR3 length: 13 amino acids. The germline V gene encodes CDR1 DFQATT and CDR2 SNEGSKA (reference sequence). V was clipped by 1 base and J by 8 bases, with 12 bases between them. The CDR3 reads CSARAAIQDEQFF. In DNA form, the CDR3 reads TGCAGTGCTAGAGCGGCGATCCAGGATGAGCAGTTCTTC.